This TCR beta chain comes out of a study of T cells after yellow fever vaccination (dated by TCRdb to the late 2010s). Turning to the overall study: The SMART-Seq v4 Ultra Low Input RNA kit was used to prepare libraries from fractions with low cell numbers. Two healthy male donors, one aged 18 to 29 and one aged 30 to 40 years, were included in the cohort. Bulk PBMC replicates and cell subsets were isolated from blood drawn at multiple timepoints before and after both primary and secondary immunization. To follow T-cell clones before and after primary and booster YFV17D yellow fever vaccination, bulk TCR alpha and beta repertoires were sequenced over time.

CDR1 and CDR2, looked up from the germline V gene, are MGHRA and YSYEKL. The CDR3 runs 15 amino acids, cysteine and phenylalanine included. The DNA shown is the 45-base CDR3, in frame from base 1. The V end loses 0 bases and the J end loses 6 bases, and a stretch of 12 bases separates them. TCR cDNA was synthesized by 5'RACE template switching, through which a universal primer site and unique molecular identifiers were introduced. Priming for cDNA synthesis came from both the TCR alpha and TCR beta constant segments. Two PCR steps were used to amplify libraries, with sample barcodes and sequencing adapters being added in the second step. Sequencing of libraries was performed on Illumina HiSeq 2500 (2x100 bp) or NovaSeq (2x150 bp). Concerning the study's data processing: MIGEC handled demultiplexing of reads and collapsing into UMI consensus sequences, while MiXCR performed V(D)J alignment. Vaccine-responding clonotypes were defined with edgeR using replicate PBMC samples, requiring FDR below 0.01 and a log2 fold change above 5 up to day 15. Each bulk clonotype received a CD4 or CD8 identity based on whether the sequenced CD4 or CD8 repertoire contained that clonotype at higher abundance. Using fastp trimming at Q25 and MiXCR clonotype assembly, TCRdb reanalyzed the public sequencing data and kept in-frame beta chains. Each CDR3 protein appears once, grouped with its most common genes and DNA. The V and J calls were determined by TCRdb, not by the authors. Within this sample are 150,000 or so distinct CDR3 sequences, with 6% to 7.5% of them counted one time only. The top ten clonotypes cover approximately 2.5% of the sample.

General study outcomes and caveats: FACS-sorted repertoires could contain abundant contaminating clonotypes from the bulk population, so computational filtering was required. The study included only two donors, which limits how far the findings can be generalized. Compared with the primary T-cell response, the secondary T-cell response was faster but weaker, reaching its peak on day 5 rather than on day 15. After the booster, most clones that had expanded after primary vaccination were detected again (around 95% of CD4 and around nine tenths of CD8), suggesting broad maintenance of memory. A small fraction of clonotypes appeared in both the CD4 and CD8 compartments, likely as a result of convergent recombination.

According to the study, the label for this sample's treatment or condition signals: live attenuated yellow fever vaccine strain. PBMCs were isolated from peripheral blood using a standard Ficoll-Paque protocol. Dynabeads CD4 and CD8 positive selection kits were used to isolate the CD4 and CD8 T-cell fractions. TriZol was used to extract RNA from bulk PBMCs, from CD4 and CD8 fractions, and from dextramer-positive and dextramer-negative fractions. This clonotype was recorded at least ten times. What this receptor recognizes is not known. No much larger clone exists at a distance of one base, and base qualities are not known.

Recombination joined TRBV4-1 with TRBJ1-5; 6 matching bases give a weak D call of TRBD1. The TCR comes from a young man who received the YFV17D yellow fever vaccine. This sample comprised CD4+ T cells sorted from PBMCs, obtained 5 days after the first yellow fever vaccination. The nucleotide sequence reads TGCGCCAGCAGCCAAGATTCCAGGGGTTTTCAGCCCCAGCATTTT. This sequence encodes CASSQDSRGFQPQHF.